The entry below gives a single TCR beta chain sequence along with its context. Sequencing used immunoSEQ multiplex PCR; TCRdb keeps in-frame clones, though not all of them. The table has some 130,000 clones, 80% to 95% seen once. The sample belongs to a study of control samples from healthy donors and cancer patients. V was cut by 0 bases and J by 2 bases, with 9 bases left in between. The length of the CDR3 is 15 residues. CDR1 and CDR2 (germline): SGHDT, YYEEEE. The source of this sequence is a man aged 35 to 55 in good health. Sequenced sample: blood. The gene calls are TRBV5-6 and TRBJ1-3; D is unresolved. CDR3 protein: CASSLGPTAGNTIYF. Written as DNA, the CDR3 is TGTGCCAGCAGCTTGGGACCTACAGCTGGAAACACCATATATTTT.